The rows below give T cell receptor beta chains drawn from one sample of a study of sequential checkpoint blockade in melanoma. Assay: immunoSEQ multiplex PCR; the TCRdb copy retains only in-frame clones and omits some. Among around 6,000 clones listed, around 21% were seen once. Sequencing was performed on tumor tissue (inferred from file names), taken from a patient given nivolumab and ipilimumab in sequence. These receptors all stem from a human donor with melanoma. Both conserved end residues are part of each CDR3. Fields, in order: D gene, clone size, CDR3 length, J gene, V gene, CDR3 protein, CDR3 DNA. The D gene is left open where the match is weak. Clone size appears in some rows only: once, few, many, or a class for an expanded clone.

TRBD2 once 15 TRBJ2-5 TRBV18 CASSPLRGAGETQYF TGTGCCAGCTCACCACTGCGGGGGGCCGGGGAGACCCAGTACTTC
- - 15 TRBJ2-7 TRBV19 CASSNDREGVYEQYF TGTGCCAGTAGTAACGACAGGGAGGGGGTCTACGAGCAGTACTTC
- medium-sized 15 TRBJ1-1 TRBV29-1 CSVEDQDIRNTEAFF TGCAGCGTTGAAGATCAGGACATACGGAACACTGAAGCTTTCTTT
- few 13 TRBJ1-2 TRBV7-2 CASSYGGNYGYTF TGTGCCAGCAGCTATGGGGGGAACTATGGCTACACCTTC
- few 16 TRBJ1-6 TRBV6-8 CASSYKGGTTQGLLHF TGTGCCAGCAGTTACAAGGGGGGGACCACCCAGGGCCTGCTCCACTTT
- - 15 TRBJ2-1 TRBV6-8 CASSMDERPYNEQFF TGTGCCAGCAGTATGGACGAGAGACCCTACAATGAGCAGTTCTTC
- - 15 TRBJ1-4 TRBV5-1 CASSPFSGIREKLFF TGCGCCAGCAGTCCGTTTTCAGGGATCCGTGAAAAACTGTTTTTT
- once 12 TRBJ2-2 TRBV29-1 CSVGQSAGELFF TGCAGCGTCGGACAATCTGCCGGGGAGCTGTTTTTT
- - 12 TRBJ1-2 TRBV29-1 CSVDREGYGYTF TGCAGCGTTGACAGGGAGGGCTATGGCTACACCTTC
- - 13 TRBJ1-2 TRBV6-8 CASSLTVNYGYTF TGTGCCAGCAGCCTGACAGTTAACTATGGCTACACCTTC
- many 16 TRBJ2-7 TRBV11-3 CASSQTTGRNSYEQYF TGTGCCAGCAGCCAAACAACCGGACGGAACTCCTACGAGCAGTACTTC
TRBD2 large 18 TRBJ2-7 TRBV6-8 CASSYSSSPGRAPYEQYF TGTGCCAGCAGTTACTCGAGTAGCCCCGGGAGGGCCCCCTACGAGCAGTACTTC
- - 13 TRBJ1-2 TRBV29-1 CSVEDRGPYGYTF TGCAGCGTTGAAGATCGAGGACCATATGGCTACACCTTC
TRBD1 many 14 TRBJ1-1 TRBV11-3 CASSKGQGISEAFF TGTGCCAGCAGCAAGGGACAGGGGATTAGTGAAGCTTTCTTT
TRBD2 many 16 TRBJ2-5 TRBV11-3 CASSRIAGVSWETQYF TGTGCCAGCAGCCGAATAGCGGGGGTGTCCTGGGAGACCCAGTACTTC
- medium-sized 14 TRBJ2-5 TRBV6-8 CASSSLTGQETQYF TGTGCCAGCAGTTCTTTGACAGGCCAAGAGACCCAGTACTTC
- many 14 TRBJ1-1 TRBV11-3 CASSVGRSGTEAFF TGTGCCAGCAGCGTAGGACGGTCGGGCACTGAAGCTTTCTTT
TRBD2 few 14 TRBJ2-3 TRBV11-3 CASSLGLGTDTQYF TGTGCCAGCAGCCTAGGACTAGGCACAGATACGCAGTATTTT
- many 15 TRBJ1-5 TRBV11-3 CASSLRGVGNQPQHF TGTGCCAGCAGCTTGAGGGGGGTCGGCAATCAGCCCCAGCATTTT
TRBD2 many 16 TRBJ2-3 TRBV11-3 CASSRRTSGGVDTQYF TGTGCCAGCAGCCGAAGAACTAGCGGGGGAGTAGATACGCAGTATTTT
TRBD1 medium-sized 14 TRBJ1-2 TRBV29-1 CSVGMTGGSYGYTF TGCAGCGTTGGAATGACAGGGGGCTCCTATGGCTACACCTTC
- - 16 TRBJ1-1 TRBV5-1 CASSLGGQLVNTEAFF TGCGCCAGCAGCTTGGGGGGACAACTCGTTAACACTGAAGCTTTCTTT
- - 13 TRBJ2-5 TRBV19 CASRGAGYETQYF TGTGCCAGTAGGGGCGCAGGGTATGAGACCCAGTACTTC
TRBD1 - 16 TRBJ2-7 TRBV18 CASSPLDRGLFYEQYF TGTGCCAGCTCACCACTCGACAGGGGTTTGTTCTACGAGCAGTACTTC
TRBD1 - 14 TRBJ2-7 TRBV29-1 CSVGGQQSSYEQYF TGCAGCGTTGGGGGACAGCAGAGCTCCTACGAGCAGTACTTC
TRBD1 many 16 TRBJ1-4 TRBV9 CASSPRAGTGGEKLFF TGTGCCAGCAGCCCCCGCGCAGGGACAGGGGGAGAAAAACTGTTTTTT
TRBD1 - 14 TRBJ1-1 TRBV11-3 CASSLQGDSTEAFF TGTGCCAGCAGCCTACAGGGGGATAGCACTGAAGCTTTCTTT
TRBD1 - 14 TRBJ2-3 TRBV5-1 CATRQGTVTDTQYF TGCGCCACCCGACAGGGGACAGTCACAGATACGCAGTATTTT
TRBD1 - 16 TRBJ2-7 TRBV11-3 CASSLDADRGELKQYF TGTGCCAGCAGCTTAGACGCAGACAGGGGTGAGTTGAAGCAGTACTTC
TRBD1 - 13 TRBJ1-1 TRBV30 CAWDRGLGTEAFF TGTGCCTGGGACAGGGGGCTGGGGACTGAAGCTTTCTTT
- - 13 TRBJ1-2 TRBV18 CASSPDSNYGYTF TGTGCCAGCTCACCAGACTCTAACTATGGCTACACCTTC
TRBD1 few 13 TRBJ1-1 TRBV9 CASSVATGTEAFF TGTGCCAGCAGCGTAGCGACAGGGACTGAAGCTTTCTTT
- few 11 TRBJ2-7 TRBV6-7 CASRRGSQQYF TGTGCCAGCAGGCGGGGTTCGCAGCAGTACTTC
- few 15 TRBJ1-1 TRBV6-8 CASSYSGATGTEAFF TGTGCCAGCAGTTACTCGGGGGCGACGGGCACTGAAGCTTTCTTT